The 10 T cell receptor beta chains listed next were all sequenced from one sample in a study of metastatic and nonmetastatic thyroid tumors. TCRdb re-called the PCR reads via MiXCR. This table holds 43,000 or so clones, 15% to 20% found once. No patient received treatment before thyroid surgery. Input material: blood. Every receptor here comes from a female donor with papillary thyroid cancer or a benign thyroid nodule (not recorded which). Some clones in this sample may be carry-over from other donors' samples.

Concerning this clone itself: A much bigger clone sits one base away, suggesting this may be a read error. This chain joins TRBV6-5 and TRBJ2-3; D unclear. CDR1 is MNHEY, CDR2 SVGAGI, per germline. There are 13 residues in the CDR3. In nucleotides, the CDR3 is TGTGCCAACAGTTATAAGAGCACAGATAGGCAGTATTTT. Protein: CANSYKSTDRQYF.

This clone was seen ten or more times. The chain has TRBV10-1 and TRBJ2-7, with D perhaps being TRBD1 or TRBD2 (5 bases each). Germline loops: CDR1 WNHNN, CDR2 SYGVQD (reference sequence). This CDR3 region has 13 residues. V was cut by 10 bases and J by 7 bases, with 20 bases left in between. CDR3 coding DNA: TGCGCCACCTCAGCGTCTCTCGAGGGGGAGCAGTACTTC. Protein: CATSASLEGEQYF.

The V call is TRBV29-1, the J call TRBJ2-3; TRBD2 is a possible D gene (5 bases). Germline CDR1 is SQVTM and CDR2 is ANQGSEA. V was pared by 6 bases and J by 0 bases, with 13 bases between. CDR3 size: 14 residues. CDR3 sequence (DNA): TGCAGCGTCGTCGCTAGGAGGAGCACAGATACGCAGTATTTT. It yields the protein CSVVARRSTDTQYF.

This clone was counted at least ten times. In the same sample, other DNA sequences code for this CDR3. The chain uses TRBV18 and TRBJ2-7; D is perhaps TRBD1 (5 bases). The V and J ends lost 1 base and 3 bases respectively, with 13 bases between them. CDR3 size: 15 residues. CDR1 KGHSH and CDR2 LQKENI come from the germline V gene. The CDR3 DNA follows: TGTGCCAGCTCACCACGGCACGACAGACTCTACGAGCAGTACTTC. Protein sequence: CASSPRHDRLYEQYF.

This clone was picked up many times. The V call is TRBV28, the J call TRBJ2-1; 9 bases align to TRBD2. Germline trimming cut 4 bases from V and 1 base from J; bases unmatched to any gene: 17. This CDR3 comprises 20 residues. The germline CDR1 and CDR2 sequences are MDHEN and SYDVKM. CDR3: CASSSPRVGSGRTSYNEQFF. For the CDR3, the DNA is TGTGCCAGCAGTTCACCCCGTGTGGGTAGCGGGAGAACGTCCTACAATGAGCAGTTCTTC.

The chain is built from TRBV28 and TRBJ1-5; D possibly corresponds to TRBD1 (5 bases). Germline CDR1 and CDR2: MDHEN and SYDVKM. This CDR3 has 14 residues. V lost 7 bases and J 7 bases, leaving 17 bases between the germline ends. The CDR3: CASIPDMGGQPQHF. The CDR3 bases are TGTGCCAGCATCCCGGACATGGGAGGGCAGCCCCAGCATTTT. Variable domain in full (rest from reference TRBV28 and TRBJ1-5): DVKVTQSSRYLVKRTGEKVFLECVQDMDHENMFWYRQDPGLGLRLIYFSYDVKMKEKGDIPEGYSVSREKKERFSLILESASTNQTSMYLCASIPDMGGQPQHFGDGTRLSIL.

This clone has a count of ten or more. This CDR3 is also generated by other DNA sequences in the sample. V usage is TRBV5-6 and J usage is TRBJ2-5, with D possibly matching TRBD2 (5 bases). This CDR3 spans 14 amino acids. Trimming cost V 4 bases and J 7 bases, with 17 bases left between them. The V gene's germline CDR1 is SGHDT and CDR2 YYEEEE. CDR3 coding DNA: TGTGCCAGCAGCAGGGATCGTGACGGGGTGACCCAGTACTTC. It encodes CASSRDRDGVTQYF.

This clone was detected many times. This chain connects TRBV20-1 to TRBJ2-1; a weak D match, TRBD2 (6 bases). CDR3 length: 15 residues. The germline V gene encodes CDR1 DFQATT and CDR2 SNEGSKA (reference sequence). Trimming removed 0 bases from V and 2 bases from J, with 11 bases in between. The CDR3 bases are TGCAGTGCTAGAGATACGGGAGTTCCCTACAATGAGCAGTTCTTC. It yields the protein CSARDTGVPYNEQFF.

In this sample, this clone turned up a few times. The V and J genes are TRBV6-7 and TRBJ2-7; no clear D gene. TRBV6-7 counts as an open reading frame of uncertain function. The CDR3 is 15 residues long. V lost 6 bases and J lost 1, with 16 bases in between. CDR3 region: CASSPLDTPSYEQYF. The CDR3 nucleotides read TGTGCCAGCAGCCCCTTAGACACGCCATCCTACGAGCAGTACTTC.

In this sample, this clone turned up many times. This sequence joins TRBV5-5 and TRBJ1-2; a weak D match, TRBD1 (6 bases). From germline, CDR1 is SGHKS and CDR2 YYEKEE (reference sequence). Trimming cost V 0 bases and J 4 bases, with 10 bases left between them. The length of the CDR3 is 14 residues. The CDR3 reads CASSLGQGIYGYTF. CDR3 in DNA: TGTGCCAGCAGCTTGGGGCAGGGGATCTATGGCTACACCTTC. Full variable domain (missing parts from reference TRBV5-5 and TRBJ1-2): DAGVTQSPTHLIKTRGQQVTLRCSPISGHKSVSWYQQVLGQGPQFIFQYYEKEERGRGNFPDRFSARQFPNYSSELNVNALLLGDSALYLCASSLGQGIYGYTFGSGTRLTVV.